A single TCR beta chain is shown here with its context. Its antigen is as yet unknown. The source of the sample is a study of cytomegalovirus exposure and HLA in healthy donors. Study overall: According to later analysis, the same platform produced the roughly 130 validation and several hundred first-cohort repertoires. Overall study findings and caveats: In vitro checks showed that a few CMV-associated chains really do target CMV antigens. Both high specificity and high sensitivity reportedly marked the classifier's diagnosis of cytomegalovirus status. Some TCR beta chains (roughly 160 of them) were listed as cytomegalovirus-associated.

The method was immunoSEQ multiplex PCR; TCRdb's version includes in-frame clones alone and lacks a portion of them. The sample has approximately 150,000 clones, roughly 86% seen once. Germline CDR1 is LNHDA and CDR2 is SQIVND (reference sequence). There are 18 residues in the CDR3. V gave up 5 bases and J gave up 4 bases; unmatched junction bases: 16. The origin of this receptor is a man younger than 35 in good health and CMV-seropositive. Source material: PBMCs. The rearrangement joins TRBV19 to TRBJ2-3, with TRBD1 matching 9 bases. CDR3 loop: CASSSSSQGAMSADTQYF. CDR3 in DNA: TGTGCCAGTAGTTCTTCCTCACAGGGGGCAATGAGTGCAGATACGCAGTATTTT.